These 11 T cell receptor beta chains were sequenced from one sample in a study of blood T cell repertoires in COVID-19. Profiled with immunoSEQ multiplex PCR; TCRdb holds only in-frame clones, not every one. The table records around 130,000 clones, approximately 84% of them present only once. Sequenced: peripheral blood. The receptor source for this set is an older woman with acute or convalescent COVID-19.

The chain joins TRBV20-1 to TRBJ2-3, with unresolved D. Per germline, CDR1 DFQATT and CDR2 SNEGSKA (reference sequence). V lost 3 bases and J lost 4, with 14 bases in between. The CDR3 length is 14 residues. CDR3 in DNA: TGCAGTGCTAGTGGTCATCGTTCGGCAGATACGCAGTATTTT. The encoded protein is CSASGHRSADTQYF.

The CDR3 DNA reads TGTGCCAGCAGCGTAGGTAGCCAGGGAGGGGAAAAACTGTTTTTT. Translated, it gives CASSVGSQGGEKLFF. This chain joins TRBV9 and TRBJ1-4; weak D call: TRBD1 (5 bases). This CDR3 is 15 amino acids long. CDR1 and CDR2 from the germline V gene are SGDLS and YYNGEE. V lost 0 bases and J lost 8, with 14 bases in between.

The chain uses TRBV2 and TRBJ1-2, with D perhaps matching TRBD1 (6 bases). With 4 bases removed from V and 8 bases from J, the gap between germline ends came to 14 bases. CDR3 length: 13 residues. Germline CDR1 is SNHLY and CDR2 is FYNNEI. The CDR3 DNA follows: TGTGCCAGCAGTGCCTCAGACAGGTTCGGCTACACCTTC. Residues: CASSASDRFGYTF. Full variable domain (outside the CDR3, taken from reference TRBV2 and TRBJ1-2): EPEVTQTPSHQVTQMGQEVILRCVPISNHLYFYWYRQILGQKVEFLVSFYNNEISEKSEIFDDQFSVERPDGSNFTLKIRSTKLEDSAMYFCASSASDRFGYTFGSGTRLTVV.

This clone was picked up one time. The V gene is TRBV5-1, the J gene TRBJ1-1; 7 nucleotides align to TRBD1. CDR3 length: 15 amino acids. The trim removed 5 bases at V and 0 bases at J, leaving 7 bases unmatched. In germline, CDR1 is SGHRS, CDR2 YFSETQ. The CDR3 reads CASRSEGALNTEAFF. CDR3 nucleotides: TGCGCCAGCAGAAGCGAGGGGGCCTTGAACACTGAAGCTTTCTTT. The full variable domain, completed using reference TRBV5-1 and TRBJ1-1, is KAGVTQTPRYLIKTRGQQVTLSCSPISGHRSVSWYQQTPGQGLQFLFEYFSETQRNKGNFPGRFSGRQFSNSRSEMNVSTLELGDSALYLCASRSEGALNTEAFFGQGTRLTVV.

The chain is built from TRBV5-4 and TRBJ1-2; no definite D call. The CDR3 totals 14 residues. Trimming stripped 0 bases from V and 3 bases from J, with 9 bases between. CDR1 is SGHNT and CDR2 is YYREEE in the germline V gene (reference sequence). DNA for the CDR3: TGTGCCAGCAGCTTGGGAGGGTTTGACTATGGCTACACCTTC. Protein product: CASSLGGFDYGYTF.

The CDR3 sequence is CASSSGFSGNTIYF. For the CDR3, the DNA is TGCGCCAGCAGTTCGGGGTTCTCTGGAAACACCATATATTTT. This sequence joins TRBV10-1 and TRBJ1-3; no clear D gene. CDR1 is WNHNN, CDR2 SYGVQD, per germline (reference sequence). V shed 5 bases and J shed 0 bases, with 8 bases lying between them. The length of the CDR3 is 14 residues.

V is TRBV2 and J is TRBJ1-1; 7 nucleotides line up with TRBD1. The germline V gene has CDR1 SNHLY and CDR2 FYNNEI. The CDR3 covers 14 residues. Trimming took 6 bases from V and 1 from J; bases not matched to a gene: 5. The DNA of the CDR3 is TGTGCCAGCAGCAGGACAGGAGCGAACACTGAAGCTTTCTTT. Residues: CASSRTGANTEAFF.

The V call is TRBV7-3, the J call TRBJ2-3; the match to TRBD2 covers 9 bases. CDR1 and CDR2 (germline): SGHTA, FQGTGA. The CDR3 length is 18 residues. V shed 1 base, J shed 3 bases, and the junction held 11 bases outside the gene matches. The CDR3 nucleotides are TGTGCCAGCAGCTTAAAACCCTCGGCTAGCGGGGCAACAGATACGCAGTATTTT. It encodes CASSLKPSASGATDTQYF. The complete variable domain, with remaining parts taken from reference TRBV7-3 and TRBJ2-3, reads GAGVSQTPSNKVTEKGKYVELRCDPISGHTALYWYRQSLGQGPEFLIYFQGTGAADDSGLPNDRFFAVRPEGSVSTLKIQRTERGDSAVYLCASSLKPSASGATDTQYFGPGTRLTVL.

The CDR3 bases are TGTGCCACCAGACCGGGACAGGGTGGCAATCAGCCCCAGCATTTT. It encodes CATRPGQGGNQPQHF. The J gene is TRBJ1-5, the V gene TRBV24-1, with 9 positions matching TRBD1. The CDR3 is made up of 15 amino acids. CDR1 and CDR2 (germline): KGHDR, SFDVKD. The junction had 5 bases not matched to a gene; V was cut back by 7 bases and J by 2 bases.

The gene calls are TRBV24-1 and TRBJ1-3; D is possibly TRBD1 (5 bases). CDR1 and CDR2 (germline): KGHDR, SFDVKD. V was pared by 1 base and J by 9 bases, with 6 bases between. The CDR3 is 12 amino acids. CDR3 bases: TGTGCCACCAGTGATTTTGGGGCCACCATATATTTT. It yields the protein CATSDFGATIYF.

CDR3 nucleotides: TGTGCCATCGCCCGCGGGACAGGGCAAGAGACCCAGTACTTC. This encodes CAIARGTGQETQYF. The chain is built from TRBV10-3 and TRBJ2-5; 9 bases agree with TRBD1. V was clipped by 8 bases and J by 2 bases; unmatched bases: 6. Germline V gene lookup returns CDR1 ENHRY and CDR2 SYGVKD. This CDR3 spans 14 amino acids.